These 12 T cell receptor beta chains share one sample of origin, sequenced in a study of T cell responses to AZD1222 COVID-19 vaccine. Sequencing used immunoSEQ multiplex PCR; TCRdb keeps in-frame clones, though not all of them. The repertoire holds roughly 100,000 clones, with 80% to 90% as singletons. The sequencing used peripheral blood, collected 28 days after the second AZD1222 dose. Receptors were obtained from an adult who received the AZD1222 COVID-19 vaccine.

This clone was counted once. The chain carries TRBV7-2 and TRBJ2-7; 9 bases map to TRBD2. The CDR3 is 15 residues long. Germline CDR1 SGHTA, CDR2 FQGNSA. V trimming: 1 base; J trimming: 7 bases; junction bases outside the gene matches: 8. The DNA for the CDR3 is TGTGCCAGCAGCTTAGACGGGACTAGCTCGCGGGAGCAGTACTTC. The encoded protein is CASSLDGTSSREQYF.

The CDR3 region has the DNA TGTGCCAGCAGCGTTAGCCCCGGGGCCGGGGACACCGGGGAGCTGTTTTTT. It encodes CASSVSPGAGDTGELFF. The chain uses TRBV9 and TRBJ2-2, with D possibly called TRBD1 or TRBD2 (5 bases each). Trimming removed 2 bases from V and 3 bases from J, with 17 bases in between. CDR1 is SGDLS and CDR2 is YYNGEE in the germline V gene. The CDR3 spans 17 residues. Looking up the rest from reference TRBV9 and TRBJ2-2 gives the full variable domain: DSGVTQTPKHLITATGQRVTLRCSPRSGDLSVYWYQQSLDQGLQFLIQYYNGEERAKGNILERFSAQQFPDLHSELNLSSLELGDSALYFCASSVSPGAGDTGELFFGEGSRLTVL.

The chain recombines TRBV10-3 with TRBJ1-5, with a possible D match to TRBD1 (6 bases). This CDR3 has 16 amino acids. Looked up from germline, CDR1 is ENHRY and CDR2 is SYGVKD. Trimming left V 0 bases short and J 6 bases short, with 15 bases between. The CDR3 nucleotides are TGTGCCATCAGTGAGTCGTCTGGCAGGGGAGGTCAGCCCCAGCATTTT. Protein product: CAISESSGRGGQPQHF.

The genes are TRBV7-8 and TRBJ1-1, with D tentatively TRBD1 (5 bases). V gave up 3 bases and J gave up 0 bases, with 14 bases separating them. Germline V CDR1 and CDR2: SGHVS, FQNEAQ. There are 16 residues in the CDR3. Written as DNA, the CDR3 is TGTGCCAGCAGCTTGATACGGGGACGGGTGAACACTGAAGCTTTCTTT. It specifies CASSLIRGRVNTEAFF.

The chain has TRBV12-3 or TRBV12-4 and TRBJ1-1; unclear D gene. CDR3 size: 13 residues. The V gene lost 3 bases and the J gene lost 9 bases, with 14 bases spanning the gap. CDR3 amino acids: CASSFSPRAKAFF. The CDR3 bases are TGTGCCAGCAGTTTTAGCCCAAGGGCCAAAGCTTTCTTT.

The rearrangement uses TRBV5-1 and TRBJ2-1, with D unresolved. V gave up 2 bases and J gave up 0 bases, with 6 bases separating them. The CDR3 has 14 residues. Per germline, CDR1 SGHRS and CDR2 YFSETQ. The CDR3 nucleotides read TGCGCCAGCAGCTTAAAAAGCTCCTACAATGAGCAGTTCTTC. It translates to CASSLKSSYNEQFF.

This clone was observed once. The V and J genes are TRBV7-9 and TRBJ1-5; D is possibly TRBD1 (5 bases). Germline assignment: CDR1 SEHNR and CDR2 FQNEAQ (reference sequence). This CDR3 has 13 residues. The V and J ends lost 5 bases and 8 bases respectively, with 13 bases between them. As DNA, the CDR3 is TGTGCCAGCAGCGCCCCGGGGGGGAAGCCCCAGCATTTT. Protein: CASSAPGGKPQHF.

The rearrangement joins TRBV3-1 (or the pseudogene TRBV3-2) to TRBJ2-1, with D tentatively TRBD2 (5 bases). The CDR3 length is 15 residues. V lost 2 bases, J lost 12 bases, and 20 bases lay in between. CDR1 and CDR2 (germline): LGHDT, YNNKEL (reference sequence). The CDR3 protein is CASSQPTAGLEAQFF. CDR3 DNA: TGTGCCAGCAGCCAACCCACGGCCGGACTTGAAGCGCAGTTCTTC.

The chain recombines TRBV7-9 with TRBJ1-2; no reliable D call. CDR1 is SEHNR, CDR2 FQNEAQ, per germline (reference sequence). CDR3 length equals 16 residues. V was pared by 2 bases and J by 4 bases, with 17 bases between. The CDR3 protein is CASSLSVGPTLYGYTF. DNA of the CDR3: TGTGCCAGCAGCTTATCCGTCGGACCGACCCTCTATGGCTACACCTTC. The full variable domain, rest sourced from reference TRBV7-9 and TRBJ1-2, is DTGVSQNPRHKITKRGQNVTFRCDPISEHNRLYWYRQTLGQGPEFLTYFQNEAQLEKSRLLSDRFSAERPKGSFSTLEIQRTEQGDSAMYLCASSLSVGPTLYGYTFGSGTRLTVV.

The CDR3 DNA sequence: TGTGCCAGTATGGAAAGGAGACTGAACTATGGCTACACCTTC. Residues: CASMERRLNYGYTF. This chain links TRBV19 with TRBJ1-2, with D unresolved. Germline V gene data show CDR1 as LNHDA and CDR2 as SQIVND (reference sequence). V lost 7 bases, J lost 2 bases, and 14 bases lay in between. The CDR3 runs to 14 residues.

A remark on this clone: The sample holds other DNA sequences that translate to the same CDR3. The gene calls are TRBV6-5 and TRBJ2-7; TRBD1 matches 8 bases. Germline trimming cut 7 bases from V and 2 bases from J; bases unmatched to any gene: 4. Looked up from germline, CDR1 is MNHEY and CDR2 is SVGAGI. The CDR3 is 13 residues long. The CDR3 loop reads CASTDRGTYEQYF. In DNA, the CDR3 is TGTGCCAGCACCGACAGGGGAACCTACGAGCAGTACTTC.

V is TRBV5-6 and J is TRBJ1-2; D gene ambiguous. Trimming left V 0 bases short and J 5 bases short, with 5 bases between. Germline V lookup: CDR1 SGHDT, CDR2 YYEEEE. The CDR3 is made up of 12 amino acids. The CDR3 here is CASSLDDYGYTF. Written as DNA, the CDR3 is TGTGCCAGCAGCTTGGACGATTATGGCTACACCTTC.